Following are 6 T cell receptor beta chains from one sample sequenced in a study of blood T cell repertoires in COVID-19. Produced via immunoSEQ multiplex PCR; TCRdb's table is partial and in-frame only. The sample records about 670,000 clones, just under 90% being singletons. Sequencing was done on a sample of peripheral blood. Receptors originate from a woman between 18 and 30 years old with acute or convalescent COVID-19.

The rearrangement uses TRBV19 and TRBJ1-1, with D possibly being TRBD1 (5 bases). Per the germline V gene, CDR1 is LNHDA and CDR2 is SQIVND (reference sequence). V was pared by 3 bases and J by 0 bases, with 14 bases between. CDR3 length: 16 amino acids. The CDR3 DNA is TGTGCCAGTAGTATTCGGCAGGGTCGTATGAACACTGAAGCTTTCTTT. This encodes CASSIRQGRMNTEAFF.

The V gene is TRBV24-1, the J gene TRBJ2-2; 7 bases match TRBD1. V lost 5 bases, J lost 3 bases, and 5 bases stayed unmatched. Germline V CDR1 and CDR2: KGHDR, SFDVKD. The CDR3 runs 15 residues. CDR3 loop: CATSVQGVDTGELFF. CDR3 sequence (DNA): TGTGCCACCAGTGTTCAGGGGGTAGACACCGGGGAGCTGTTTTTT.

CDR3 bases: TGTGCCAGCAGCCTCTGGTCTGGAGGAACTAATGAAAAACTGTTTTTT. It codes for CASSLWSGGTNEKLFF. This chain uses TRBV13 with TRBJ1-4, with no clear D. V lost 5 bases, J lost 1 base, and 14 bases lay in between. Germline loops: CDR1 PRHDT, CDR2 FYEKMQ (reference sequence). The CDR3 length is 16 residues.

The chain joins TRBV19 to TRBJ1-5; D is possibly TRBD1 (6 bases). V lost 6 bases, J lost 7 bases, and 13 bases lay in between. The CDR3 is made up of 13 amino acids. Per germline, CDR1 LNHDA and CDR2 SQIVND (reference sequence). The CDR3 is CASRGAGQQPQHF. The CDR3 nucleotides read TGTGCCAGTAGGGGGGCAGGGCAACAGCCCCAGCATTTT. Looking up the rest from reference TRBV19 and TRBJ1-5 gives the full variable domain: DGGITQSPKYLFRKEGQNVTLSCEQNLNHDAMYWYRQDPGQGLRLIYYSQIVNDFQKGDIAEGYSVSREKKESFPLTVTSAQKNPTAFYLCASRGAGQQPQHFGDGTRLSIL.

The chain uses TRBV5-1 and TRBJ2-1; 8 nucleotides match TRBD2. The CDR3 has 14 residues. Trimming took 3 bases from V and 8 from J; bases not matched to a gene: 7. The germline CDR1 and CDR2 sequences are SGHRS and YFSETQ. The DNA of the CDR3 is TGCGCCAGCAGCTGGATGGGACTAGAGTATGAGCAGTTCTTC. Amino acid sequence: CASSWMGLEYEQFF.

This chain links TRBV7-9 with TRBJ2-4; 10 bases align to TRBD2. The J segment lost 3 bases and the V segment lost 5 bases, leaving 7 bases of the junction unmatched. The CDR3 spans 16 residues. CDR1 and CDR2 from the germline V gene are SEHNR and FQNEAQ (reference sequence). The CDR3 reads CASSKSLAGIKNIQYF. CDR3 DNA sequence: TGTGCCAGCAGCAAATCACTAGCGGGGATCAAAAACATTCAGTACTTC. Full variable domain (remainder filled in from reference TRBV7-9 and TRBJ2-4): DTGVSQNPRHKITKRGQNVTFRCDPISEHNRLYWYRQTLGQGPEFLTYFQNEAQLEKSRLLSDRFSAERPKGSFSTLEIQRTEQGDSAMYLCASSKSLAGIKNIQYFGAGTRLSVL.